Listed here are 30 T cell receptor beta chains from one sample, sequenced in a study of cytomegalovirus exposure and HLA in healthy donors. Both 60 Vbeta primers and 13 Jbeta primers went into the PCR. Some clones are missing from TCRdb's copy, which holds only in-frame ones; the method was immunoSEQ multiplex PCR. The sample yields 120,000 or so clones, about 80% seen once. The sample was PBMCs. The receptors were gathered from a man aged 30-40 years in good health and CMV-seronegative.

This chain uses TRBV11-3 with TRBJ1-4; D not resolved. Germline CDR1 SGHNT, CDR2 YENEEA. Trimming removed 3 bases at V and 6 bases at J, with 11 bases between. The CDR3 is made up of 14 amino acids. The CDR3 region is CASSFDTGHEKLFF. The CDR3 region has the DNA TGTGCCAGCAGCTTTGACACCGGCCATGAAAAACTGTTTTTT.

The chain is built from TRBV15 and TRBJ2-7; 14 bases are a match to TRBD2. The CDR3 totals 16 residues. Losses at the gene ends were 5 bases for V and 2 bases for J; bases not matched to a gene: 5. Germline-derived CDR1 and CDR2 are LNHNV and YYDKDF (reference sequence). CDR3 loop: CATSSRLAGGAYEQYF. In DNA, the CDR3 is TGTGCCACCAGCTCCCGACTAGCGGGAGGGGCCTACGAGCAGTACTTC. Complete variable domain (other parts from reference TRBV15 and TRBJ2-7): DAMVIQNPRYQVTQFGKPVTLSCSQTLNHNVMYWYQQKSSQAPKLLFHYYDKDFNNEADTPDNFQSRRPNTSFCFLDIRSPGLGDTAMYLCATSSRLAGGAYEQYFGPGTRLTVT.

The chain joins TRBV27 to TRBJ2-3; 8 bases are a match to TRBD2. There are 16 residues in the CDR3. V dropped 2 bases and J dropped 2; count of bases not matched to a gene: 6. Germline values: CDR1 MNHEY, CDR2 SMNVEV (reference sequence). CDR3: CASSLGFSGTTDTQYF. CDR3 coding DNA: TGTGCCAGCAGTTTAGGTTTTAGCGGGACCACAGATACGCAGTATTTT.

The chain couples TRBV27 to TRBJ1-6; the D is unclear. Per germline, CDR1 MNHEY and CDR2 SMNVEV (reference sequence). V lost 2 bases, J lost 10 bases, and 15 bases lay in between. The CDR3 has 15 amino acids. CDR3 nucleotide sequence: TGTGCCAGCAGTTTAGGAGTCTTCCCGCAGTCACCCCTCCACTTT. Its translation is CASSLGVFPQSPLHF.

The chain links TRBV2 to TRBJ2-7; tentative D call: TRBD1 (6 bases). Germline CDR1 is SNHLY and CDR2 is FYNNEI. The V end was cut by 6 bases, the J end by 0 bases, with 9 bases between. The CDR3 contains 13 residues. CDR3 sequence reads: CASRTDSSYEQYF. The CDR3 DNA sequence: TGTGCCAGCAGGACGGACAGCTCCTACGAGCAGTACTTC.

This chain uses TRBV7-2 with TRBJ2-1; 10 bases fit TRBD2. J lost 5 bases, V lost 2 bases, and 3 bases had no gene match. Germline V lookup: CDR1 SGHTA, CDR2 FQGNSA. This CDR3 is 15 amino acids long. The CDR3 sequence: CASSLTGLANNEQFF. In DNA form, the CDR3 reads TGTGCCAGCAGCTTAACGGGACTAGCGAACAATGAGCAGTTCTTC. The full variable domain, completed using reference TRBV7-2 and TRBJ2-1, is GAGVSQSPSNKVTEKGKDVELRCDPISGHTALYWYRQSLGQGLEFLIYFQGNSAPDKSGLPSDRFSAERTGGSVSTLTIQRTQQEDSAVYLCASSLTGLANNEQFFGPGTRLTVL.

This clone occurred a few times. V is TRBV27 and J is TRBJ1-5, with D perhaps TRBD1 (5 bases). CDR1 and CDR2 from the germline V gene are MNHEY and SMNVEV (reference sequence). This CDR3 is built from 13 residues. Trimming cost V 6 bases and J 1 base, with 7 bases left between them. CDR3 protein: CASRSGSNQPQHF. Here the CDR3 DNA reads TGTGCCAGCAGGTCAGGGAGCAATCAGCCCCAGCATTTT.

The chain uses TRBV4-3 and TRBJ2-2, with 8 bases identical to TRBD2. The J segment lost 4 bases and the V segment lost 1 base, leaving 11 bases of the junction unmatched. The germline gives CDR1 LGHNA, CDR2 YSLEER. This CDR3 has 18 residues. The DNA for the CDR3 is TGCGCCAGCAGCCAAGCTACCTCAGCGGGGGTTAGCACCGGGGAGCTGTTTTTT. Amino acid sequence: CASSQATSAGVSTGELFF.

The V and J genes are TRBV5-6 and TRBJ2-7, with 11 bases lining up with TRBD1. The CDR3 spans 15 residues. Germline V gene sequence: CDR1 SGHDT, CDR2 YYEEEE. J was trimmed by 5 bases and V by 4 bases; bases with no gene match: 8. The DNA of the CDR3 is TGTGCCAGCAGCCGGGTAGGGACAGGGGGTAACGAGCAGTACTTC. Amino acid sequence: CASSRVGTGGNEQYF.

The J gene is TRBJ2-7, the V gene TRBV28; 10 positions match TRBD1. V trimming: 6 bases; J trimming: 7 bases; junction bases outside the gene matches: 15. Per the germline V gene, CDR1 is MDHEN and CDR2 is SYDVKM. This CDR3 has 16 amino acids. CDR3 amino acids: CASRDLPGQGSGEQYF. The CDR3 bases are TGTGCCAGCAGAGATCTTCCGGGACAGGGGTCCGGTGAGCAGTACTTC.

The chain joins TRBV10-2 to TRBJ2-5, with D unresolved. Germline lookup yields CDR1 WSHSY and CDR2 SAAADI. V lost 3 bases, J lost 2 bases, and 10 bases lay in between. The CDR3 loop spans 14 amino acids. The CDR3 DNA follows: TGCGCCAGCAGTGAACAGTCACGGCAAGAGACCCAGTACTTC. Translating it yields CASSEQSRQETQYF.

The V gene is TRBV27, the J gene TRBJ2-7; the match to TRBD1 covers 10 bases. Unmatched junction bases numbered 9, after V lost 5 bases and J lost 5 bases. The CDR3 runs 15 residues. CDR1 is MNHEY, CDR2 SMNVEV, per germline (reference sequence). The CDR3 DNA follows: TGTGCCAGCAGTCCCAACCGGGACAGGGGTCACGAGCAGTACTTC. Protein product: CASSPNRDRGHEQYF.

This clone has a handful of counts. The genes are TRBV28 and TRBJ1-2; tentatively, D is TRBD1 (6 bases). The CDR3 spans 12 residues. Germline CDR1 reads MDHEN; CDR2 reads SYDVKM. V lost 3 bases and J 10 bases, leaving 12 bases between the germline ends. The DNA of the CDR3 is TGTGCCAGCAGTTTGAACAGGGTAACCTACACCTTC. Translation: CASSLNRVTYTF.

The sample holds a few counts of this clone. The chain links TRBV10-1 to TRBJ2-1; 8 nucleotides line up with TRBD2. The CDR3 loop spans 15 amino acids. Trimming cost V 0 bases and J 9 bases; bases outside gene matches: 7. The germline CDR1 and CDR2 sequences are WNHNN and SYGVQD (reference sequence). In DNA form, the CDR3 reads TGCGCCAGCAGTGAGTCGCCAAGCGGGAGACCTGAGCAGTTCTTC. Amino acid sequence: CASSESPSGRPEQFF.

The chain's CDR3 is CASSPRQGGSTEAFF. Here the CDR3 DNA reads TGTGCCAGCAGCCCCCGACAGGGGGGAAGCACTGAAGCTTTCTTT. The chain employs TRBV9 and TRBJ1-1; 9 bases align to TRBD1. The V gene end was trimmed by 4 bases and the J gene end by 4 bases; junction bases not matched to a gene: 8. Germline CDR1 is SGDLS and CDR2 is YYNGEE. This CDR3 is 15 amino acids long.

The chain links TRBV11-2 to TRBJ1-1; TRBD1 matches 8 bases. CDR3 length equals 14 residues. Germline V lookup: CDR1 SGHAT, CDR2 FQNNGV. V was pared by 7 bases and J by 4 bases, with 8 bases of the junction left unmatched. CDR3 in amino acids: CASILGQVATEAFF. The CDR3 DNA follows: TGTGCCAGCATCCTGGGACAGGTGGCCACTGAAGCTTTCTTT. Using reference TRBV11-2 and TRBJ1-1 for the parts outside the CDR3, the full variable domain is EAGVAQSPRYKIIEKRQSVAFWCNPISGHATLYWYQQILGQGPKLLIQFQNNGVVDDSQLPKDRFSAERLKGVDSTLKIQPAKLEDSAVYLCASILGQVATEAFFGQGTRLTVV.

The V call is TRBV5-8, the J call TRBJ1-1; D is possibly TRBD1 (5 bases). Germline-derived CDR1 and CDR2 are SGHTS and YDEGEE. V gave up 2 bases and J gave up 7 bases, with 12 bases separating them. The CDR3 consists of 13 residues. The CDR3 coding sequence is TGTGCCAGCAGCTTTGGGCAGGGATTTGAAGCTTTCTTT. It encodes CASSFGQGFEAFF.

V gene TRBV30 combines with J gene TRBJ1-3, with D possibly TRBD1 on 6 matching bases. From germline, CDR1 is GTSNPN and CDR2 SVGIG (reference sequence). V lost 8 bases to trimming and J lost 2 bases, with 13 bases between them. The CDR3 is made up of 13 amino acids. As DNA, the CDR3 is TGTGCCCTCGGGGGGGCGACTGGAAACACCATATATTTT. Protein sequence: CALGGATGNTIYF.

In DNA form, the CDR3 reads TGTGCCAGCAGTTCAGGGGTGGTGGGTGGCTACACCTTC. As protein: CASSSGVVGGYTF. The V call is TRBV6-6, the J call TRBJ1-2; tentative D call: TRBD1 (6 bases). The CDR3 length is 13 residues. From germline, CDR1 is MNHNY and CDR2 SVGAGI (reference sequence). The germline V and J ends were trimmed by 4 bases and 7 bases, with 13 bases remaining between them.

The rearrangement uses TRBV7-8 and TRBJ1-1; a possible D gene is TRBD1 (5 bases). V lost 2 bases to trimming and J lost 1 base, with 14 bases between them. This CDR3 is 16 amino acids long. Germline V CDR1 and CDR2: SGHVS, FQNEAQ. The CDR3 coding sequence is TGTGCCAGCAGCTTATCGGGGGGGAGGGCGAACACTGAAGCTTTCTTT. The encoded protein is CASSLSGGRANTEAFF.

The rearrangement links TRBV5-3 to TRBJ1-2; D is possibly TRBD1 (6 bases). TRBV5-3 is classed as an ORF, of uncertain function. The CDR3 covers 13 residues. Trimming cost V 0 bases and J 6 bases, with 9 bases left between them. CDR3 region: CARSLDRAHGYTF. CDR3 nucleotides: TGTGCCAGAAGCTTGGACAGGGCTCATGGCTACACCTTC.

The DNA of the CDR3 is TGTGCCAGCCACCGCGGGGACAGGGGCTACGAGCAGTACTTC. Its protein is CASHRGDRGYEQYF. This chain joins TRBV7-2 and TRBJ2-7; 10 nucleotides align to TRBD1. This CDR3 is 14 amino acids long. CDR1 is SGHTA and CDR2 is FQGNSA in the germline V gene. Germline trimming cut 8 bases from V and 3 bases from J; bases unmatched to any gene: 7.

The V gene is TRBV19, the J gene TRBJ2-1, with D maybe TRBD2 (5 bases). Trimming removed 6 bases at V and 2 bases at J, with 14 bases between. Germline assignment: CDR1 LNHDA and CDR2 SQIVND (reference sequence). The CDR3 loop spans 15 amino acids. CDR3 sequence: CASRPTRSPYNEQFF. CDR3 coding DNA: TGTGCCAGTAGACCCACTAGATCTCCCTACAATGAGCAGTTCTTC.

This chain links TRBV27 with TRBJ2-3, with a tentative D call TRBD1 (5 bases). The CDR3 length is 15 residues. Trimming removed 7 bases at V and 3 bases at J, with 17 bases between. CDR1 is MNHEY and CDR2 is SMNVEV in the germline V gene (reference sequence). The CDR3 sequence: CASTSRRGATDTQYF. The CDR3 nucleotides are TGTGCCAGCACCTCAAGAAGGGGCGCTACAGATACGCAGTATTTT.

This chain links TRBV5-4 with TRBJ2-1; no clear D gene. This CDR3 has 14 residues. V was shortened by 2 bases and J by 6 bases, with 12 bases between the two germline ends. Germline V lookup: CDR1 SGHNT, CDR2 YYREEE (reference sequence). This chain's CDR3 is CASSLAGGRNEQFF. The CDR3 nucleotides are TGTGCCAGCAGCTTAGCTGGCGGCCGCAATGAGCAGTTCTTC.

The chain employs TRBV2 and TRBJ1-4, with TRBD1 as a possible D gene (6 bases). Germline CDR1 is SNHLY and CDR2 is FYNNEI. With 9 bases removed from V and 3 bases from J, the gap between germline ends came to 11 bases. The CDR3 has 13 amino acids. For the CDR3, the DNA is TGTGCCAGTTACAGGGCAGCTAATGAAAAACTGTTTTTT. Translated: CASYRAANEKLFF.

Worth noting for this clone: Within the sample, other DNA sequences also encode this same CDR3. The J gene is TRBJ1-2, the V gene TRBV7-9, with TRBD1 identical over 9 bases. From germline, CDR1 is SEHNR and CDR2 FQNEAQ (reference sequence). V trimming: 5 bases; J trimming: 2 bases; junction bases outside the gene matches: 3. The CDR3 totals 14 residues. CDR3 DNA sequence: TGTGCCAGCAGCCCGGGACAGGGAAACTATGGCTACACCTTC. Its translation: CASSPGQGNYGYTF.

Comments on this clone: Distinct nucleotide sequences in the sample also encode this CDR3. The chain employs TRBV15 and TRBJ2-5; 9 bases are a match to TRBD2. The CDR3 extends over 15 amino acids. Germline CDR1 is LNHNV and CDR2 is YYDKDF (reference sequence). V trimming: 3 bases; J trimming: 4 bases; junction bases outside the gene matches: 6. CDR3: CATSRDLAGSETQYF. DNA of the CDR3: TGTGCCACCAGCAGGGATCTAGCGGGGTCAGAGACCCAGTACTTC.

This chain joins TRBV5-1 and TRBJ2-1; 9 bases align to TRBD1. This CDR3 region has 15 residues. Germline values: CDR1 SGHRS, CDR2 YFSETQ. The V segment lost 4 bases and the J segment 6 bases; nucleotides outside the gene matches: 8. For the CDR3, the DNA is TGCGCCAGCAGCCGGACCGGGACAGGGTTCAATGAGCAGTTCTTC. Amino acid sequence: CASSRTGTGFNEQFF.

The chain couples TRBV2 to TRBJ1-3, with no clear D. V was cut by 5 bases and J by 2 bases, with 10 bases left in between. The CDR3 is 14 amino acids. The germline CDR1 and CDR2 sequences are SNHLY and FYNNEI. CDR3 amino acids: CASSPGYPGNTIYF. The DNA of the CDR3 is TGTGCCAGCAGTCCCGGGTACCCTGGAAACACCATATATTTT.